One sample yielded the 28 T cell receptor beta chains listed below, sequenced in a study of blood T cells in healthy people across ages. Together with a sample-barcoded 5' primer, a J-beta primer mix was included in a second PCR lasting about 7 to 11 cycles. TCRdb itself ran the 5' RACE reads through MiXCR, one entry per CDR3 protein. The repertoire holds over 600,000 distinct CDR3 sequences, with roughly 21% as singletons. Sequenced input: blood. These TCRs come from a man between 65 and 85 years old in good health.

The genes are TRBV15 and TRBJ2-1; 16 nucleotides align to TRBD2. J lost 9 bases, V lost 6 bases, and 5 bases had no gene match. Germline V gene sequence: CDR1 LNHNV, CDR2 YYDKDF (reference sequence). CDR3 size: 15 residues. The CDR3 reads CATSAGTSGRGEQFF. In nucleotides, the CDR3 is TGTGCCACCAGTGCCGGGACTAGCGGGAGGGGTGAGCAGTTCTTC.

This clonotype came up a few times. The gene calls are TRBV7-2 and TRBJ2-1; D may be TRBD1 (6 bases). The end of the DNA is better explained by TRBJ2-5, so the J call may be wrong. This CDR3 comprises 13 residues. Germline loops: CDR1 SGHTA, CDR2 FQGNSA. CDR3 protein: CASSFQGKWTQYF. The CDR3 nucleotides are TGTGCCAGCAGCTTCCAGGGGAAGTGGACCCAGTACTTC.

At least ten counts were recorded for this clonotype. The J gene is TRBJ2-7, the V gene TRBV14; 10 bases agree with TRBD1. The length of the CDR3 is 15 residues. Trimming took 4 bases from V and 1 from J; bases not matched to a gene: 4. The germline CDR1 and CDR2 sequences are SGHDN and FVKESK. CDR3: CASSRQGAFSYEQYF. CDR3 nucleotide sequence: TGTGCCAGCAGCCGACAGGGGGCCTTTTCCTACGAGCAGTACTTC. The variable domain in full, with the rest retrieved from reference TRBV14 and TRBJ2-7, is EAGVTQFPSHSVIEKGQTVTLRCDPISGHDNLYWYRRVMGKEIKFLLHFVKESKQDESGMPNNRFLAERTGGTYSTLKVQPAELEDSGVYFCASSRQGAFSYEQYFGPGTRLTVT.

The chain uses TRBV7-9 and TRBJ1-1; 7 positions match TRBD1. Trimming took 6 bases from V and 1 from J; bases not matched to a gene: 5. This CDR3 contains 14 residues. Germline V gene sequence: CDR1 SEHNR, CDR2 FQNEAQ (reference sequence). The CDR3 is CASSTGVANTEAFF. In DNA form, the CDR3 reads TGTGCCAGCAGTACAGGGGTCGCGAACACTGAAGCTTTCTTT.

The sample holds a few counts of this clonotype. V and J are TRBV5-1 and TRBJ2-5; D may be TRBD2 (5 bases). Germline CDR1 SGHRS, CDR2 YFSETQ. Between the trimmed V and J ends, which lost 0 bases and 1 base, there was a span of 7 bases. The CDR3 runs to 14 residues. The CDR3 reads CASSLGESQETQYF. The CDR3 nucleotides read TGCGCCAGCAGCTTGGGGGAGAGCCAAGAGACCCAGTACTTC.

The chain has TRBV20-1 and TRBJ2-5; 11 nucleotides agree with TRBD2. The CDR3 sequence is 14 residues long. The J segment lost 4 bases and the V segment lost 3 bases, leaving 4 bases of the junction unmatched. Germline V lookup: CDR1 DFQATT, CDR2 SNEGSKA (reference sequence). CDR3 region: CSASTSGRTETQYF. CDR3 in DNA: TGCAGTGCTAGTACTAGCGGGAGAACAGAGACCCAGTACTTC.

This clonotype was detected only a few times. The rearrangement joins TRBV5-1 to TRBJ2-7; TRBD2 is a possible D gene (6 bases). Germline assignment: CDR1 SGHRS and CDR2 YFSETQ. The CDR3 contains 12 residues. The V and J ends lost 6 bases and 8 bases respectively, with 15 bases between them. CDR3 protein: CASKDPGGQQYF. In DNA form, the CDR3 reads TGCGCCAGCAAGGATCCCGGGGGACAGCAGTACTTC.

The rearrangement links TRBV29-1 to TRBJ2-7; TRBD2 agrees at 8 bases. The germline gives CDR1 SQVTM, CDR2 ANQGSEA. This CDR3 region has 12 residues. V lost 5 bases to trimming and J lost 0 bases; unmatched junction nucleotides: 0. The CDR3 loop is CSVTSGSYEQYF. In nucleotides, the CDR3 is TGCAGCGTTACTAGCGGCTCCTACGAGCAGTACTTC.

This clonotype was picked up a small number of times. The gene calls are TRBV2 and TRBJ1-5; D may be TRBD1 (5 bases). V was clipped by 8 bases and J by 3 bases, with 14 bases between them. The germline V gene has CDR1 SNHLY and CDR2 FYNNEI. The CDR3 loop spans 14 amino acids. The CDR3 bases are TGTGCCAGCCAGGGACGGATCCTCAATCAGCCCCAGCATTTT. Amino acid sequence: CASQGRILNQPQHF.

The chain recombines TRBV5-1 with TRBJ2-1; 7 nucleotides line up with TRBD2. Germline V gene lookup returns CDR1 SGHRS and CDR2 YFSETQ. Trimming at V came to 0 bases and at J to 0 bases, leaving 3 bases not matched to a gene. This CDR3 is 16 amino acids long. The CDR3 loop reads CASSLGGGASYNEQFF. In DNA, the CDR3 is TGCGCCAGCAGCTTGGGCGGGGGTGCCTCCTACAATGAGCAGTTCTTC.

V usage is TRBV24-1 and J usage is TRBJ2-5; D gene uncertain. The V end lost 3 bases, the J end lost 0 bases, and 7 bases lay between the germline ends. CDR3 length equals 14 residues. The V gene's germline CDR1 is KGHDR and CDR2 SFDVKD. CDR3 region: CATSDPGHQETQYF. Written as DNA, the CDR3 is TGTGCCACCAGTGATCCCGGGCACCAAGAGACCCAGTACTTC.

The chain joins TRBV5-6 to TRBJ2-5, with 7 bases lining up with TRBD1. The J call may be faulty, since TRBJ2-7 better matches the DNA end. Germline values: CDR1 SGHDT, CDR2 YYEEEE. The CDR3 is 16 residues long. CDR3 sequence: CASSFDRVSSLYEQYF. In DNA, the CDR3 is TGTGCCAGCAGCTTTGACAGGGTATCATCTCTCTACGAGCAGTACTTC.

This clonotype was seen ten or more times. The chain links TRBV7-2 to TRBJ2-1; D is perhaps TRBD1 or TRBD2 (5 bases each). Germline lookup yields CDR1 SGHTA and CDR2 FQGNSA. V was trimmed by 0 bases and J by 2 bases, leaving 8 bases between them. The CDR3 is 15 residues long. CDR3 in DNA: TGTGCCAGCAGCTTAGCCGGGGCGGCCTACAATGAGCAGTTCTTC. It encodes CASSLAGAAYNEQFF. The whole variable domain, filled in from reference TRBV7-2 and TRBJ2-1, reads GAGVSQSPSNKVTEKGKDVELRCDPISGHTALYWYRQSLGQGLEFLIYFQGNSAPDKSGLPSDRFSAERTGGSVSTLTIQRTQQEDSAVYLCASSLAGAAYNEQFFGPGTRLTVL.

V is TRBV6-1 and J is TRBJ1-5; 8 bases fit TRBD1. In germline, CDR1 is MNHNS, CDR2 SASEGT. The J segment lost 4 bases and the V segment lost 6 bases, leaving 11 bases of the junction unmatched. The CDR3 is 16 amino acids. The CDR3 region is CASRISDRVGNQPQHF. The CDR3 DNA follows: TGTGCCAGCAGAATATCGGACAGGGTAGGGAATCAGCCCCAGCATTTT.

CDR3 sequence: CSASFREDYGYTF. CDR3 coding DNA: TGCAGCGCCTCTTTCAGGGAGGACTATGGCTACACCTTC. The chain links TRBV29-1 to TRBJ1-2; perhaps TRBD1 as D (5 bases). Germline V gene lookup returns CDR1 SQVTM and CDR2 ANQGSEA. Trimming took off 7 bases at V and 3 bases at J, with 15 bases between the two ends. This CDR3 has 13 amino acids.

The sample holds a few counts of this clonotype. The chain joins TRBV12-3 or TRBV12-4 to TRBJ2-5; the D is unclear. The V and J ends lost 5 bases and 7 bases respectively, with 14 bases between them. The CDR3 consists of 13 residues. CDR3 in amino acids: CASSHRTTGTQYF. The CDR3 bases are TGTGCCAGCAGTCATAGAACGACGGGGACCCAGTACTTC.

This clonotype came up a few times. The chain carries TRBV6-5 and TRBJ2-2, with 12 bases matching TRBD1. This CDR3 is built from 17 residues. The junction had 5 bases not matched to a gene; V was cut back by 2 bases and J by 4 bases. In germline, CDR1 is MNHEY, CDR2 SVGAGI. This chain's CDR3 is CASSYTGTGGRTGELFF. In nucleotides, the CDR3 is TGTGCCAGCAGTTACACTGGGACAGGGGGCCGCACCGGGGAGCTGTTTTTT.

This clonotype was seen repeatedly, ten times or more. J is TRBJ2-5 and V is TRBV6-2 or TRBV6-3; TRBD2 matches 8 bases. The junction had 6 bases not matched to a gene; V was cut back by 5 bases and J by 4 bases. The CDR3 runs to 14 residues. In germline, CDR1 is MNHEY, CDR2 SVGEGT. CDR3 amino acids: CASSAGLAPETQYF. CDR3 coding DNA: TGTGCCAGCAGTGCCGGACTAGCCCCAGAGACCCAGTACTTC.

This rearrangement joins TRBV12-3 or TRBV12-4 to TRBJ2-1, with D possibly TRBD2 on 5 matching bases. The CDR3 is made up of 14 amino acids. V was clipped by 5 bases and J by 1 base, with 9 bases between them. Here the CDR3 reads CASSVDYSYNEQFF. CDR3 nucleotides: TGTGCCAGCAGTGTCGACTATTCCTACAATGAGCAGTTCTTC.

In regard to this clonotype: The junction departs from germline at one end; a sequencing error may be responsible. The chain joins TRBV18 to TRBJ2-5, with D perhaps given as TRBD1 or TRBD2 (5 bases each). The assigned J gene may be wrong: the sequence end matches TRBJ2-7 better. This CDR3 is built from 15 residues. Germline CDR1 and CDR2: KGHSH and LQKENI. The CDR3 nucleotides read TGTGCCAGCTCACCCGGGACGGGAAGCTCCTGCGAGCAGTACTTC. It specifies CASSPGTGSSCEQYF.

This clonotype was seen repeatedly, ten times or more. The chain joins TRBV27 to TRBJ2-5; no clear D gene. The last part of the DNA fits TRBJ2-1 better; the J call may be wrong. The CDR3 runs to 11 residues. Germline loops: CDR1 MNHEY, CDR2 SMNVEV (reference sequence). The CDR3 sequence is CASTGHNEQFF. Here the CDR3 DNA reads TGTGCCAGCACAGGACACAATGAGCAGTTCTTC.

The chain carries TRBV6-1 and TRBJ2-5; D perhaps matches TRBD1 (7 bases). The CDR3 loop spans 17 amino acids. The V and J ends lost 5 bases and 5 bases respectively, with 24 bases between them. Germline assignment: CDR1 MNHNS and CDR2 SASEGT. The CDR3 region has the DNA TGTGCCAGCAGTCCCTTGGAGGGGGCCCGATTGGGGGAGACCCAGTACTTC. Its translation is CASSPLEGARLGETQYF.

The CDR3 sequence is CSASFQEYEQYF. CDR3 in DNA: TGCAGTGCTTCGTTTCAGGAATACGAGCAGTACTTC. The chain is built from TRBV20-1 and TRBJ2-7; D is ambiguous. The CDR3 has 12 residues. Germline V gene lookup returns CDR1 DFQATT and CDR2 SNEGSKA (reference sequence). V dropped 5 bases and J dropped 4 bases, with 12 bases sitting between them.

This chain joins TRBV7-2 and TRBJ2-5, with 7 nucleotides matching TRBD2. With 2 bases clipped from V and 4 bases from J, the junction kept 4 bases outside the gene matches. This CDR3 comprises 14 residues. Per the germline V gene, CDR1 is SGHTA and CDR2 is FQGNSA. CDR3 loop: CASSLSSSGETQYF. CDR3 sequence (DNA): TGTGCCAGCAGCTTATCATCTAGCGGAGAGACCCAGTACTTC.

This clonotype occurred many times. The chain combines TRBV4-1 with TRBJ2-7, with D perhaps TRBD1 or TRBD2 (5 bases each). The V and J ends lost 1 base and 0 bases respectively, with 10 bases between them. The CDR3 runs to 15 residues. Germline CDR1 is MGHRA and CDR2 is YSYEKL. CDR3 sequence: CASSQGQGRSYEQYF. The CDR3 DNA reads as TGCGCCAGCAGCCAAGGGCAGGGACGCTCCTACGAGCAGTACTTC.

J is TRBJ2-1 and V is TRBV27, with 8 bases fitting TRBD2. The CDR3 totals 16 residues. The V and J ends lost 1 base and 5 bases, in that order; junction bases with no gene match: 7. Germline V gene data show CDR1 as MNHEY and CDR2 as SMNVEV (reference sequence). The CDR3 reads CASSLFPGGTNNEQFF. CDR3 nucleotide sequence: TGTGCCAGCAGTTTATTTCCGGGAGGGACGAACAATGAGCAGTTCTTC.

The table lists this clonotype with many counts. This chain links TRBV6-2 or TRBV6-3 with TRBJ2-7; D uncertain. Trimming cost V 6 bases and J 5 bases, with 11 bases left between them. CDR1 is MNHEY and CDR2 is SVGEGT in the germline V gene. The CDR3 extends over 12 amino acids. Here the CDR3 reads CASRGIEDEQYF. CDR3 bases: TGTGCCAGCAGGGGGATCGAGGACGAGCAGTACTTC.

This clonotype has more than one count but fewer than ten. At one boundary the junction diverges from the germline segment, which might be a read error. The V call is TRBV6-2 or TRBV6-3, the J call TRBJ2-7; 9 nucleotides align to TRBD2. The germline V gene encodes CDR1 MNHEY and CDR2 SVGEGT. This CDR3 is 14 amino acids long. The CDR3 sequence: CAGSYVAGAFEQYF. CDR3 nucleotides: TGTGCCGGCAGTTACGTAGCGGGAGCGTTCGAGCAGTACTTC.